The 22 T cell receptor beta chains below all came from one sample that was sequenced in a study of shared clonotypes between healthy human individuals. TCRdb's copy holds only in-frame clones and misses some; the assay was immunoSEQ multiplex PCR. This sample has roughly 2.2 million clones, with roughly 93% found just once. The sequencing input was naive CD4+ T cells from PBMCs. Stated subset: CD45RA+ positively selected. The source is a man aged 18 to 30 in good health. Some clones in this sample may be carry-over from other donors' samples.

The chain employs TRBV15 and TRBJ2-1, with a tentative D call TRBD1 (5 bases). The CDR3 sequence is 16 residues long. The V gene's germline CDR1 is LNHNV and CDR2 YYDKDF (reference sequence). V was clipped by 1 base and J by 5 bases, with 15 bases between them. This chain's CDR3 is CATSRGSSQVDNEQFF. The CDR3 DNA is TGTGCCACCAGCAGAGGAAGTTCACAGGTAGACAATGAGCAGTTCTTC.

This rearrangement joins TRBV6-1 to TRBJ2-3; D uncertain. The germline V gene encodes CDR1 MNHNS and CDR2 SASEGT. Between the trimmed V and J ends, which lost 8 bases and 2 bases, there was a span of 11 bases. This CDR3 spans 13 amino acids. CDR3 residues: CASGLHYTDTQYF. The CDR3, as DNA: TGTGCCAGCGGCCTCCACTACACAGATACGCAGTATTTT.

This chain links TRBV5-8 with TRBJ2-3, with D perhaps TRBD1 or TRBD2 (5 bases each). With 1 base removed from V and 4 bases from J, the gap between germline ends came to 13 bases. The germline gives CDR1 SGHTS, CDR2 YDEGEE. CDR3 length: 15 residues. This chain's CDR3 is CASSLLGGSADTQYF. The CDR3 bases are TGTGCCAGCAGCTTGCTTGGGGGTTCAGCAGATACGCAGTATTTT.

The CDR3 DNA reads as TGCGCCAGCAGCGACAGGGCCGACGGGGAGCTGTTTTTT. As protein: CASSDRADGELFF. This sequence joins TRBV5-1 and TRBJ2-2; 7 bases line up with TRBD1. With V trimmed by 4 bases and J by 7 bases, 4 bases remained unmatched. The V gene's germline CDR1 is SGHRS and CDR2 YFSETQ. CDR3 length equals 13 residues.

CDR3 in DNA: TGTGCCAGCAGTTCCTCCGGGTGGGACCGGACCGGGGAGCTGTTTTTT. Its protein is CASSSSGWDRTGELFF. This chain uses TRBV28 with TRBJ2-2; possibly TRBD1 or TRBD2 for D (5 bases each). Germline assignment: CDR1 MDHEN and CDR2 SYDVKM. The length of the CDR3 is 16 residues. V lost 4 bases and J 5 bases, leaving 17 bases between the germline ends.

The CDR3 DNA reads TGTGCCAGCAGCTTGGGACCGCCAGCCAGCAATCAGCCCCAGCATTTT. This gives the protein CASSLGPPASNQPQHF. The chain uses TRBV5-6 and TRBJ1-5; no definite D call. This CDR3 comprises 16 residues. Per the germline V gene, CDR1 is SGHDT and CDR2 is YYEEEE. V gave up 0 bases and J gave up 1 base, with 11 bases separating them.

The chain employs TRBV28 and TRBJ2-7; 10 bases map to TRBD1. Trimming removed 2 bases from V and 0 bases from J; junction bases left unmatched: 10. Germline V gene lookup returns CDR1 MDHEN and CDR2 SYDVKM. This CDR3 is 18 amino acids long. The CDR3 DNA follows: TGTGCCAGCAGTTTAGGGACAGGGGTCCTAAGGAGCTCCTACGAGCAGTACTTC. Translated, it gives CASSLGTGVLRSSYEQYF. Full variable domain (remainder filled in from reference TRBV28 and TRBJ2-7): DVKVTQSSRYLVKRTGEKVFLECVQDMDHENMFWYRQDPGLGLRLIYFSYDVKMKEKGDIPEGYSVSREKKERFSLILESASTNQTSMYLCASSLGTGVLRSSYEQYFGPGTRLTVT.

The rearrangement links TRBV30 to TRBJ1-2, with a weak D call TRBD1 (6 bases). With 2 bases removed from V and 4 bases from J, the gap between germline ends came to 11 bases. This CDR3 contains 13 residues. CDR1 and CDR2 (germline): GTSNPN, SVGIG (reference sequence). CDR3 sequence (DNA): TGTGCCTGGAGTCGCAGGGGACCCTATGGCTACACCTTC. Translation gives CAWSRRGPYGYTF.

The CDR3 spells CASSLTGRDTEAFF. The CDR3 DNA sequence: TGCGCCAGCAGCTTGACAGGGCGGGACACTGAAGCTTTCTTT. J is TRBJ1-1 and V is TRBV5-1, with D possibly TRBD1 on 6 matching bases. CDR1 is SGHRS, CDR2 YFSETQ, per germline. The CDR3 has 14 residues. Trimming stripped 1 base from V and 3 bases from J, with 10 bases between.

In regard to this clone: This sample includes further DNA sequences coding for the same CDR3. The chain combines TRBV29-1 with TRBJ2-1; 12 positions agree with TRBD2. The germline gives CDR1 SQVTM, CDR2 ANQGSEA. Trimming cost V 6 bases and J 2 bases; bases outside gene matches: 2. CDR3 length equals 14 residues. In DNA form, the CDR3 reads TGCAGCGTCCGACTAGCGGGAGCCTACAATGAGCAGTTCTTC. It encodes CSVRLAGAYNEQFF.

This clone was counted a few times. Other DNA sequences within the sample encode an identical CDR3. This chain links TRBV5-1 with TRBJ1-1; D gene uncertain. Trimming left V 0 bases short and J 5 bases short, with 2 bases between. Germline lookup yields CDR1 SGHRS and CDR2 YFSETQ. The CDR3 contains 11 residues. The CDR3 sequence is CASSLGTEAFF. The CDR3 region has the DNA TGCGCCAGCAGCTTGGGAACTGAAGCTTTCTTT.

V and J are TRBV28 and TRBJ2-1, with D perhaps given as TRBD1 or TRBD2 (5 bases each). Germline CDR1 is MDHEN and CDR2 is SYDVKM. The CDR3 loop spans 14 amino acids. V lost 1 base and J lost 6, with 10 bases in between. The CDR3 DNA sequence: TGTGCCAGCAGTTTATTTGGGACCCGCAATGAGCAGTTCTTC. Protein product: CASSLFGTRNEQFF.

As to this clone: Other nucleotide sequences in the sample specify the same CDR3. This chain connects TRBV18 to TRBJ2-5; D perhaps matches TRBD2 (5 bases). The CDR3 is made up of 13 amino acids. In germline, CDR1 is KGHSH, CDR2 LQKENI. V shed 3 bases and J shed 4 bases, with 9 bases lying between them. This CDR3 is CASSPGVGETQYF. In DNA, the CDR3 is TGTGCCAGCTCACCGGGAGTAGGAGAGACCCAGTACTTC.

The chain couples TRBV6-5 to TRBJ1-1; D is undetermined. This CDR3 is built from 13 residues. Trimming left V 7 bases short and J 3 bases short, with 12 bases between. Looked up from germline, CDR1 is MNHEY and CDR2 is SVGAGI. The CDR3 reads CASTGQRDTEAFF. In nucleotides, the CDR3 is TGTGCCAGCACTGGGCAGCGTGACACTGAAGCTTTCTTT.

The V gene is TRBV7-9, the J gene TRBJ2-3, with D possibly being TRBD1 or TRBD2 (5 bases each). The V end was cut by 5 bases, the J end by 0 bases, with 15 bases between. Germline CDR1 and CDR2: SEHNR and FQNEAQ (reference sequence). This CDR3 has 16 amino acids. CDR3 bases: TGTGCCAGCAGCCCTCGGACTTGGGGGAGCACAGATACGCAGTATTTT. Amino acids: CASSPRTWGSTDTQYF.

The rearrangement joins TRBV18 to TRBJ2-2; D unresolved. The CDR3 spans 14 residues. CDR1 KGHSH and CDR2 LQKENI come from the germline V gene. V was cut by 3 bases and J by 2 bases, with 7 bases left in between. The CDR3 sequence: CASSPASNTGELFF. DNA of the CDR3: TGTGCCAGCTCACCGGCCTCTAACACCGGGGAGCTGTTTTTT.

The chain is built from TRBV5-1 and TRBJ1-4, with 9 positions matching TRBD1. The germline gives CDR1 SGHRS, CDR2 YFSETQ. The CDR3 totals 14 residues. V gave up 4 bases and J gave up 4 bases; unmatched junction bases: 2. The CDR3 is CASSRTGVNEKLFF. The CDR3 DNA reads TGCGCCAGCAGCCGGACAGGGGTTAATGAAAAACTGTTTTTT.

The rearrangement uses TRBV5-1 and TRBJ2-7; D remains ambiguous. Germline V gene sequence: CDR1 SGHRS, CDR2 YFSETQ. V dropped 1 base and J dropped 1 base, with 9 bases sitting between them. The CDR3 is 14 residues long. CDR3 sequence: CASSLSQTSYEQYF. For the CDR3, the DNA is TGCGCCAGCAGCTTGTCACAGACTTCCTACGAGCAGTACTTC.

The chain recombines TRBV6-1 with TRBJ2-5, with TRBD1 identical over 9 bases. J lost 7 bases, V lost 6 bases, and 3 bases had no gene match. The length of the CDR3 is 12 residues. CDR1 and CDR2 (germline): MNHNS, SASEGT. CDR3 DNA sequence: TGTGCCAGCAGGAGACAGGGGGGGACCCAGTACTTC. It yields the protein CASRRQGGTQYF.

The genes are TRBV28 and TRBJ2-7; 8 bases fit TRBD2. The V gene's germline CDR1 is MDHEN and CDR2 SYDVKM. V trimming: 5 bases; J trimming: 3 bases; junction bases outside the gene matches: 9. The CDR3 is made up of 15 amino acids. The CDR3: CASSLAGGRFYEQYF. As DNA, the CDR3 is TGTGCCAGCAGTCTCGCTGGCGGGAGGTTCTACGAGCAGTACTTC.

The chain uses TRBV4-2 and TRBJ1-4; the D is unclear. CDR3 length: 14 residues. Germline V gene sequence: CDR1 LGHNA, CDR2 YNFKEQ. Trimming shortened V by 6 bases and J by 0 bases, and 8 bases separated the two germline ends. CDR3 coding DNA: TGTGCCAGCAGGGAGACGGCAACTAATGAAAAACTGTTTTTT. This translates into CASRETATNEKLFF.

This chain joins TRBV10-3 and TRBJ2-7, with a weak D call TRBD2 (5 bases). This CDR3 is built from 15 residues. Germline V gene data show CDR1 as ENHRY and CDR2 as SYGVKD. The ends were cut back, 7 bases at V and 0 bases at J, with 16 bases in the middle. DNA for the CDR3: TGTGCCATCACCCCCGCGACGGGGAGCTCCTACGAGCAGTACTTC. It specifies CAITPATGSSYEQYF.